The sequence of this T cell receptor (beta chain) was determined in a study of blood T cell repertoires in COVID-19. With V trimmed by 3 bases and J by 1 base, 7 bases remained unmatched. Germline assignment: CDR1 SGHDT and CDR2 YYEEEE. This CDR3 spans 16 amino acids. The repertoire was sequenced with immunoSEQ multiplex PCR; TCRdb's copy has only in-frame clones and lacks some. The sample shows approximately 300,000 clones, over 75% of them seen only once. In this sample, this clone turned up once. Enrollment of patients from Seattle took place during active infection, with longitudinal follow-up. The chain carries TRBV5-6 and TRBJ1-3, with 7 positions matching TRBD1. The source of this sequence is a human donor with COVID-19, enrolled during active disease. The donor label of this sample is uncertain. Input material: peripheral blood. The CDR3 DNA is TGTGCCAGCAGCTCGGGGACAGTCTTTTCTGGAAACACCATATATTTT. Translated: CASSSGTVFSGNTIYF.